The present T cell receptor beta chain was sequenced within a study of shared clonotypes between healthy human individuals. Study details: The study used three CD4 naive, three CD4 memory, two CD8 naive and one CD8 memory plate per donor.

The CDR3 is 16 residues long. Germline CDR1 and CDR2: SGHVS and FNYEAQ. V lost 3 bases to trimming and J lost 4 bases, with 15 bases between them. Healthy HIV-negative adults without recent acute infections or vaccinations served as donors. Within Nashville, Tennessee resided all donors, each a Caucasian adult. TCRdb's copy holds only in-frame clones and misses some; the assay was immunoSEQ multiplex PCR. In the table there are approximately 1,500,000 clones, approximately 98% of which are singletons. The receptor comes from a man aged 25 to 40 in good health. This chain uses TRBV7-6 with TRBJ2-2, with D tentatively TRBD1 or TRBD2 (5 bases each). Sample: naive CD4+ T cells sorted from blood. Subset specified: CD45RA+ positively selected. The CDR3 DNA reads as TGTGCCAGCAGCTTCCCGTTCAGGGACCTCACCGGGGAGCTGTTTTTT. Amino acid sequence: CASSFPFRDLTGELFF.